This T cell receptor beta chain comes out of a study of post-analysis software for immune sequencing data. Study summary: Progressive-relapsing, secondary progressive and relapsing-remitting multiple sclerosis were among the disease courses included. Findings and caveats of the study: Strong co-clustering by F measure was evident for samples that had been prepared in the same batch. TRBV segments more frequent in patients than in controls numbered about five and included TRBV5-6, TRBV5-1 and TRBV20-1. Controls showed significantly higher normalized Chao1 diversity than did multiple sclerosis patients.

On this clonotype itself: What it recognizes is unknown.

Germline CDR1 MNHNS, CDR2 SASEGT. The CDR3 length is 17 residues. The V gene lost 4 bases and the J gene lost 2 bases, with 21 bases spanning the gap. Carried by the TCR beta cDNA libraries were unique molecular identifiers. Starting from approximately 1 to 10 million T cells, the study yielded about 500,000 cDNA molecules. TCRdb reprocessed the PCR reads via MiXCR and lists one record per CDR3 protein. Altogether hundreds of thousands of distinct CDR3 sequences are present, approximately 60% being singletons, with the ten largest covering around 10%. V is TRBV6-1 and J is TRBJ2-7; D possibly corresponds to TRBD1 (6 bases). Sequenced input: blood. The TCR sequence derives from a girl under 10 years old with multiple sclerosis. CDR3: CASSGVMLRTAPYEQYF. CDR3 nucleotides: TGTGCCAGCAGTGGAGTAATGTTGAGGACAGCCCCCTACGAGCAGTACTTC.